This T cell receptor (beta chain) is from a study of blood T cell repertoires in COVID-19. Assay used: immunoSEQ multiplex PCR; TCRdb lists only in-frame clones, some missing. Found here are 490,000 or so clones, around 87% of them singletons; the top ten hold 1.5% to 2%. The CDR3 runs to 12 residues. The gene calls are TRBV21-1 and TRBJ2-7; the D call in the table, TRBD2, was not verified against the DNA. TRBV21-1 is a pseudogene locus. Sequencing used PBMCs or T cells enriched from blood (not recorded which). This clonotype originated in a woman aged 40 to 50 who had recovered from COVID-19. CDR3 sequence: CASVVGDTKQYF. CDR3 bases: TGTGCCAGCGTAGTCGGGGATACGAAGCAGTACTTC.